The next 24 T cell receptor beta chains were all read from a single sample in a study of Tregs in tolerant kidney transplant recipients. The data were produced by immunoSEQ multiplex PCR, yet TCRdb's version contains in-frame clones alone and is incomplete. Found here are fewer than 55,000 clones; the top ten clones hold approximately 0.78%. Sequencing used CD4+ T cells from blood, obtained before the transplant. These receptors were taken from a human donor who received a combined kidney and bone marrow transplant.

On this clone itself: The missing CDR3 end, 3 residues past where the read stops, is filled in from the germline J gene. The V and J genes are TRBV7-8 and TRBJ2-7; the D gene could be TRBD1 or TRBD2 (5 bases each). This CDR3 is built from 15 residues. Trimming stripped 7 bases from V and 3 bases from J, with 19 bases between. CDR1 is SGHVS, CDR2 FQNEAQ, per germline. The covered CDR3 bases are TGTGCCAGCACTCCGCAGGGTCCGGGATTCTACGAG. It is translated as CASTPQGPGFYE. The whole CDR3 is CASTPQGPGFYEQYF. Based on the CDR3 plus reference TRBV7-8 and TRBJ2-7, the full variable domain is GAGVSQSPRYKVAKRGQDVALRCDPISGHVSLFWYQQALGQGPEFLTYFQNEAQLDKSGLPSDRFFAERPEGSVSTLKIQRTQQEDSAVYLCASTPQGPGFYEQYFGPGTRLTVT.

Turning to this clone: The missing CDR3 end, 3 residues past where the read stops, is filled in from the germline J gene. The chain links TRBV6-1 to TRBJ1-2; D remains unclear. This CDR3 comprises 11 residues. Trimming cost V 3 bases and J 3 bases, with 2 bases left between them. Germline V gives CDR1 MNHNS, CDR2 SASEGT. The sequenced part of the CDR3 DNA is TGTGCCAGCAGTGACTACTATGGC. Amino acid sequence: CASSDYYG. The whole CDR3 sequence reads CASSDYYGYTF.

In regard to this clone: Sequencing ends 3 residues short of the CDR3 end; the germline J gene provides the rest. The chain couples TRBV7-9 to TRBJ1-3; D remains unclear. This CDR3 region has 13 residues. Germline V gene data show CDR1 as SEHNR and CDR2 as FQNEAQ (reference sequence). Trimming took 3 bases from V and 0 from J, leaving 3 bases between them. This CDR3 is CASSFLSGNTIYF. The CDR3 DNA, read in part, is TGTGCCAGCAGCTTTCTCTCTGGAAACACC.

The sequenced CDR3 bases are TGCGCCAGCAGCTTGGCCAGGGATAATGAAAAA. It translates to CASSLARDNEK. The complete CDR3 protein is CASSLARDNEKLFF. The chain carries TRBV5-1 and TRBJ1-4; perhaps TRBD1 as D (5 bases). With the read ending 3 residues before the CDR3 end, the germline J gene is used to fill in that end. Deletions cut 0 bases from V and 4 bases from J, with 7 bases between. CDR1 and CDR2 (germline): SGHRS, YFSETQ. The CDR3 loop spans 14 amino acids.

In the case of this clone: The read terminates 3 residues before the CDR3 end, so the remaining end is supplied by the germline J gene. The gene calls are TRBV7-2 and TRBJ2-7, with 7 bases that match TRBD1. The CDR3 is made up of 15 amino acids. Germline CDR1 and CDR2: SGHTA and FQGNSA. V lost 5 bases to trimming and J lost 0 bases; unmatched junction nucleotides: 7. Incomplete CDR3 DNA: TGTGCCAGCAGCATCGACAGGGATAGCTCCTACGAG. This codes for CASSIDRDSSYE. The whole CDR3 sequence is CASSIDRDSSYEQYF.

Turning to this clone: The CDR3 end is not reached by the read, which stops 3 residues before it; the germline J gene fills it in. The rearrangement uses TRBV5-1 and TRBJ1-3; tentatively, D is TRBD1 (5 bases). The CDR3 has 15 amino acids. Trimming cost V 0 bases and J 1 base, with 8 bases left between them. Per germline, CDR1 SGHRS and CDR2 YFSETQ. The CDR3: CASSLGTPSGNTIYF. The covered CDR3 bases are TGCGCCAGCAGCTTGGGGACACCGTCTGGAAACACC.

With regard to this clone: The CDR3 is cut off 3 residues early in the read; its end comes from the germline J gene. The rearrangement links TRBV29-1 to TRBJ1-5; D is unclear. Trimming took off 7 bases at V and 0 bases at J, with 10 bases between the two ends. This CDR3 has 13 amino acids. Looked up from germline, CDR1 is SQVTM and CDR2 is ANQGSEA. CDR3 loop: CSGAQNSNQPQHF. CDR3 bases read: TGCAGCGGAGCGCAGAATAGCAATCAGCCC.

A note on this clone: Read coverage stops 3 residues before the CDR3 terminus; the germline J gene supplies the remainder. The J gene is TRBJ2-5, the V gene TRBV7-9; 9 nucleotides agree with TRBD2. Germline V gene data show CDR1 as SEHNR and CDR2 as FQNEAQ (reference sequence). The CDR3 is 15 amino acids. V lost 5 bases and J lost 4; bases outside the gene matches: 8. The sequenced CDR3 bases are TGTGCCAGCAGCCCGAGTGGGACTAGCATAGAGACC. Amino acids: CASSPSGTSIET. The entire CDR3 protein is CASSPSGTSIETQYF.

Worth noting for this clone: The CDR3 is cut off 3 residues early in the read; its end comes from the germline J gene. The chain is built from TRBV14 and TRBJ1-1; 9 bases map to TRBD1. The CDR3 loop spans 15 amino acids. V shed 5 bases and J 1 base; nucleotides not matched to a gene: 5. Germline CDR1 is SGHDN and CDR2 is FVKESK. The sequenced part of the CDR3 DNA is TGTGCCAGCAGCGCGCACAGGGGGCCGAACACTGAA. Translation gives CASSAHRGPNTE. The complete CDR3 reads CASSAHRGPNTEAFF.

As concerns this clone: The sequenced fragment ends 3 residues before the CDR3 boundary, so the rest is inferred from the germline J gene. This chain connects TRBV7-8 to TRBJ2-2; D remains unclear. This CDR3 is 12 amino acids long. Germline V CDR1 and CDR2: SGHVS, FQNEAQ. CDR3 bases read: TGTGCCAGCAGCTCCCCTCGGGTTAAG. This translates into CASSSPRVK. The whole CDR3 protein is CASSSPRVKLFF.

Concerning this clone itself: The read gets to within 3 residues of the CDR3 end, and the germline J gene fills in the rest. The V gene is TRBV5-4, the J gene TRBJ1-2; a weak D match, TRBD1 (6 bases). CDR3 length: 16 amino acids. Germline V lookup: CDR1 SGHNT, CDR2 YYREEE (reference sequence). Trimming removed 0 bases at V and 4 bases at J, with 16 bases between. The sequenced part of the CDR3 DNA is TGTGCCAGCAGCTTGGTGGGGGGGCCGGCGATCTATGGC. Protein sequence: CASSLVGGPAIYG. The entire CDR3 protein is CASSLVGGPAIYGYTF.

CDR3 DNA, as far as it was read: TGTGCCAGCAGTGGGGACAGGGATAGGCAGCCC. It is translated as CASSGDRDRQP. The entire CDR3 sequence reads CASSGDRDRQPQHF. The chain has TRBV2 and TRBJ1-5, with 9 positions matching TRBD1. The CDR3 is cut off 3 residues early in the read; its end comes from the germline J gene. Germline CDR1 is SNHLY and CDR2 is FYNNEI. The CDR3 covers 14 residues. Trimming at V came to 4 bases and at J to 7 bases, leaving 5 bases not matched to a gene.

Turning to this clone: The read halts 3 residues ahead of the CDR3 end, with the missing end drawn from the germline J gene. The chain employs TRBV20-1 and TRBJ2-3; D is unresolved. Germline V gene data show CDR1 as DFQATT and CDR2 as SNEGSKA (reference sequence). This CDR3 has 11 amino acids. V was pared by 6 bases and J by 3 bases, with 7 bases between. The CDR3 loop is CSARPTDTQYF. The part of the CDR3 DNA that was read is TGCAGTGCAAGACCAACAGATACG.

About this clone itself: The read terminates 3 residues ahead of where the CDR3 ends, so the germline J gene completes it. The chain is built from TRBV19 and TRBJ2-3, with D possibly TRBD2 on 5 matching bases. The V end was cut by 3 bases, the J end by 4 bases, with 14 bases between. The CDR3 contains 15 residues. Per germline, CDR1 LNHDA and CDR2 SQIVND (reference sequence). The DNA read from the CDR3 is TGTGCCAGTAGTATGGACTCCCATGGAGCAGATACG. This translates into CASSMDSHGADT. The CDR3 as a whole reads CASSMDSHGADTQYF.

Details on this clone: The read halts 3 residues ahead of the CDR3 end, with the missing end drawn from the germline J gene. This chain uses TRBV5-1 with TRBJ2-2, with 7 bases matching TRBD1. The junction had 2 bases not matched to a gene; V was cut back by 4 bases and J by 8 bases. CDR3 length: 12 amino acids. CDR1 and CDR2 from the germline V gene are SGHRS and YFSETQ. The CDR3 is CASSADRGELFF. The sequenced part of the CDR3 DNA is TGCGCCAGCAGCGCGGACAGGGGGGAG.

On this clone: The CDR3 is cut off 3 residues early in the read; its end comes from the germline J gene. The chain is built from TRBV5-1 and TRBJ2-2, with 9 bases that match TRBD1. This CDR3 comprises 18 residues. Looked up from germline, CDR1 is SGHRS and CDR2 is YFSETQ. Trimming took 4 bases from V and 3 from J; bases not matched to a gene: 13. CDR3 in amino acids: CASSIGTGTGRYTGELFF. The part of the CDR3 DNA that was read is TGCGCCAGCAGCATTGGGACCGGGACAGGGAGGTACACCGGGGAG.

The part of the CDR3 DNA that was read is TGCAGCGTTGAAGCGAATGAAAAA. This codes for CSVEANEK. Given in full, the CDR3 is CSVEANEKLFF. This rearrangement joins TRBV29-1 to TRBJ1-4; D call uncertain. Coverage ceases 3 residues before the CDR3 finishes, and the germline J gene fills in the end. Per germline, CDR1 SQVTM and CDR2 ANQGSEA. The CDR3 contains 11 residues. V lost 1 base to trimming and J lost 5 bases, with 2 bases between them.

As regards this clone: The read comes to an end 3 residues before the CDR3 does, leaving the germline J gene to fill in the end. This sequence joins TRBV29-1 and TRBJ2-5; 7 bases are a match to TRBD1. CDR1 is SQVTM, CDR2 ANQGSEA, per germline. The CDR3 contains 12 residues. CDR3 DNA (partial): TGCAGCGTTGGAGAACAGGGGATTACC. The encoded protein is CSVGEQGIT. The entire CDR3 is CSVGEQGITQYF.

In regard to this clone: The CDR3 extends 3 residues past the end of the read, so its final part is completed from the germline J gene. The chain employs TRBV18 and TRBJ1-5; 8 nucleotides agree with TRBD1. The CDR3 contains 15 residues. The V segment lost 6 bases and the J segment 3 bases; nucleotides outside the gene matches: 7. CDR1 is KGHSH and CDR2 is LQKENI in the germline V gene. This CDR3 is CASSASTGDNQPQHF. The sequenced part of the CDR3 DNA is TGTGCCAGCTCCGCCTCGACAGGGGACAATCAGCCC. The full variable domain, in which reference TRBV18 and TRBJ1-5 provide the parts outside the CDR3, is NAGVMQNPRHLVRRRGQEARLRCSPMKGHSHVYWYRQLPEEGLKFMVYLQKENIIDESGMPKERFSAEFPKEGPSILRIQQVVRGDSAAYFCASSASTGDNQPQHFGDGTRLSIL.

As concerns this clone: The sequence runs out 3 residues before the end of the CDR3; the remainder is reconstructed from the germline J gene. The chain uses TRBV20-1 and TRBJ2-3; no reliable D call. Between the trimmed V and J ends, which lost 1 base and 5 bases, there was a span of 7 bases. This CDR3 has 12 amino acids. Germline assignment: CDR1 DFQATT and CDR2 SNEGSKA (reference sequence). Partial CDR3 DNA: TGCAGTGCTAGAGGCAGAGGAGATACG. As protein: CSARGRGDT. The CDR3 as a whole reads CSARGRGDTQYF.

Of note for this clone: The CDR3 end falls 3 residues outside the read, so it is completed with the germline J gene. The chain is built from TRBV18 and TRBJ2-7, with 9 bases aligning to TRBD1. Germline V lookup: CDR1 KGHSH, CDR2 LQKENI. The CDR3 runs to 12 residues. The V segment lost 7 bases and the J segment 6 bases; nucleotides outside the gene matches: 4. The CDR3 here is CASFTGGGEQYF. The CDR3 DNA, read in part, is TGTGCCAGCTTTACAGGGGGCGGCGAG.

Points on this clone: The read stops 3 residues short of the end of the CDR3; the missing end is completed from the germline J gene. The chain uses TRBV19 and TRBJ2-1, with 9 positions matching TRBD2. Germline lookup yields CDR1 LNHDA and CDR2 SQIVND (reference sequence). This CDR3 has 16 amino acids. V shed 3 bases, J shed 4 bases, and the junction held 7 bases outside the gene matches. The CDR3 DNA, read in part, is TGTGCCAGTAGTATCCTAGCGGGGAAAAATTACAATGAG. It is translated as CASSILAGKNYNE. From start to end, the CDR3 is CASSILAGKNYNEQFF.

As regards this clone: The sequence runs out 3 residues before the end of the CDR3; the remainder is reconstructed from the germline J gene. This rearrangement joins TRBV6-2 or TRBV6-3 to TRBJ1-5, with a possible D match to TRBD1 (6 bases). V gave up 2 bases and J gave up 2 bases, with 13 bases separating them. The germline CDR1 and CDR2 sequences are MNHEY and SVGEGT. The CDR3 has 16 residues. Incomplete CDR3 DNA: TGTGCCAGCAGTTACCGGGGGGCGAGGGGCAATCAGCCC. Translation: CASSYRGARGNQP. The CDR3 as a whole reads CASSYRGARGNQPQHF.

As to this clone: The read gets to within 3 residues of the CDR3 end, and the germline J gene fills in the rest. The chain employs TRBV2 and TRBJ2-7; tentative D call: TRBD2 (7 bases). CDR1 and CDR2 (germline): SNHLY, FYNNEI. The V end was cut by 6 bases, the J end by 6 bases, with 12 bases between. This CDR3 has 12 amino acids. The CDR3 DNA, read in part, is TGTGCCAGCAGGGGGGGCGGGGGCGAG. Translation: CASRGGGGE. The complete CDR3 protein is CASRGGGGEQYF.